The sequence of this T cell receptor (beta chain) was determined in a study of cytomegalovirus exposure and HLA in healthy donors. This PCR relied on a set of 60 Vbeta primers and 13 Jbeta primers. Sequenced by immunoSEQ multiplex PCR; TCRdb stores in-frame clones only, minus some. The data show about 120,000 clones, about three quarters seen once. This clone occurred a few times. This CDR3 comprises 14 residues. V shed 6 bases and J 3 bases; nucleotides not matched to a gene: 8. Germline CDR1 reads SGHRS; CDR2 reads YFSETQ. The receptor was isolated from a female donor in good health and CMV-seronegative. V usage is TRBV5-1 and J usage is TRBJ2-5; 7 bases align to TRBD2. Sequenced material: PBMCs. CDR3 loop: CASNIGLAEETQYF. CDR3 DNA: TGCGCCAGCAACATCGGGCTAGCGGAAGAGACCCAGTACTTC.